The next 14 T cell receptor beta chains were all read from a single sample in a study of lymphopenia after photon versus proton radiotherapy. Using immunoSEQ multiplex PCR, the repertoire was profiled, and TCRdb retains in-frame clones only, with some absent. The sample carries 65,000 or so clones, 87% recorded once. Specimen: peripheral blood, collected from a patient treated with proton-based radiotherapy. These receptor sequences come from an elderly man with esophageal cancer.

The chain employs TRBV11-3 and TRBJ2-1; tentatively, D is TRBD2 (7 bases). The CDR3 totals 14 residues. CDR1 is SGHNT, CDR2 YENEEA, per germline. V was pared by 5 bases and J by 9 bases, with 17 bases between. The CDR3 spells CASSPAGAPGEQFF. The CDR3 region has the DNA TGTGCCAGCAGCCCTGCGGGGGCCCCCGGTGAGCAGTTCTTC.

This clone occurred once. The rearrangement joins TRBV9 to TRBJ2-7, with 7 bases matching TRBD1. Germline CDR1 reads SGDLS; CDR2 reads YYNGEE. V lost 0 bases to trimming and J lost 6 bases; unmatched junction nucleotides: 9. CDR3 length: 15 residues. CDR3 in amino acids: CASSVGGQTGFEQYF. The CDR3, as DNA: TGTGCCAGCAGCGTAGGGGGACAGACAGGGTTCGAGCAGTACTTC.

This chain joins TRBV5-4 and TRBJ1-2; D is possibly TRBD1 (5 bases). CDR3 size: 16 residues. The V end lost 9 bases, the J end lost 0 bases, and 21 bases lay between the germline ends. Germline CDR1 and CDR2: SGHNT and YYREEE (reference sequence). The CDR3 sequence is CAITRGNPVTNYGYTF. The CDR3 DNA follows: TGTGCCATCACGAGGGGCAATCCAGTCACTAACTATGGCTACACCTTC.

V and J are TRBV7-9 and TRBJ2-3, with D perhaps TRBD1 (6 bases). Germline loops: CDR1 SEHNR, CDR2 FQNEAQ (reference sequence). Trimming took 1 base from V and 0 from J, leaving 14 bases between them. CDR3 length: 17 residues. CDR3 sequence (DNA): TGTGCCAGCAGCTTAGGGACAGATCATTCTAGCACAGATACGCAGTATTTT. Protein sequence: CASSLGTDHSSTDTQYF.

V usage is TRBV9 and J usage is TRBJ2-3; D is possibly TRBD2 (5 bases). V was clipped by 4 bases and J by 0 bases, with 12 bases between them. Germline V CDR1 and CDR2: SGDLS, YYNGEE. The CDR3 consists of 15 residues. CDR3 DNA sequence: TGTGCCAGCAGCCCCCGGGGTGCTAGCACAGATACGCAGTATTTT. Protein sequence: CASSPRGASTDTQYF.

This clone was observed a handful of times. This chain uses TRBV2 with TRBJ2-2; D uncertain. This CDR3 has 16 amino acids. Trimming took off 4 bases at V and 1 base at J, with 13 bases between the two ends. Germline CDR1 and CDR2: SNHLY and FYNNEI. CDR3 protein: CASSVLSGGNTGELFF. Written as DNA, the CDR3 is TGTGCCAGCAGTGTTTTGTCAGGTGGGAACACCGGGGAGCTGTTTTTT.

This chain links TRBV19 with TRBJ1-1, with D possibly matching TRBD1 (5 bases). The germline V gene encodes CDR1 LNHDA and CDR2 SQIVND (reference sequence). This CDR3 comprises 16 residues. The V end lost 1 base, the J end lost 3 bases, and 15 bases lay between the germline ends. This CDR3 reads CASSIGVRGPDTEAFF. Here the CDR3 DNA reads TGTGCCAGTAGTATAGGTGTAAGGGGCCCGGACACTGAAGCTTTCTTT. Complete variable domain (other parts from reference TRBV19 and TRBJ1-1): DGGITQSPKYLFRKEGQNVTLSCEQNLNHDAMYWYRQDPGQGLRLIYYSQIVNDFQKGDIAEGYSVSREKKESFPLTVTSAQKNPTAFYLCASSIGVRGPDTEAFFGQGTRLTVV.

In its sample, this clone was seen once. The rearrangement links TRBV27 to TRBJ1-1; 7 positions match TRBD1. Germline V CDR1 and CDR2: MNHEY, SMNVEV (reference sequence). The CDR3 contains 14 residues. Trimming removed 0 bases from V and 8 bases from J; junction bases left unmatched: 6. As DNA, the CDR3 is TGTGCCAGCAGTTTATCGGTTTTGGACAGGGAAGCTTTCTTT. Its translation is CASSLSVLDREAFF.

The count of this clone is one. This sequence joins TRBV5-4 and TRBJ2-7; D possibly corresponds to TRBD1 (6 bases). V was pared by 4 bases and J by 2 bases, with 16 bases between. Per germline, CDR1 SGHNT and CDR2 YYREEE (reference sequence). The length of the CDR3 is 15 residues. CDR3 in amino acids: CASSRGPGETYEQYF. CDR3 DNA sequence: TGTGCCAGCAGCCGCGGGCCAGGGGAGACCTACGAGCAGTACTTC.

V gene TRBV30 combines with J gene TRBJ2-3; D is perhaps TRBD2 (6 bases). CDR1 GTSNPN and CDR2 SVGIG come from the germline V gene (reference sequence). The CDR3 is 16 amino acids. V was pared by 0 bases and J by 2 bases, with 15 bases between. The CDR3 bases are TGTGCCTGGAGTGTAGGTGTCGGGACTTTCACAGATACGCAGTATTTT. It codes for CAWSVGVGTFTDTQYF. Using reference TRBV30 and TRBJ2-3 for the parts outside the CDR3, the full variable domain is SQTIHQWPATLVQPVGSPLSLECTVEGTSNPNLYWYRQAAGRGLQLLFYSVGIGQISSEVPQNLSASRPQDRQFILSSKKLLLSDSGFYLCAWSVGVGTFTDTQYFGPGTRLTVL.

This clone was found once. The V and J genes are TRBV7-2 and TRBJ1-3; D gene ambiguous. Trimming took off 1 base at V and 0 bases at J, with 7 bases between the two ends. The germline V gene encodes CDR1 SGHTA and CDR2 FQGNSA. The CDR3 has 15 amino acids. The CDR3, as DNA: TGTGCCAGCAGCTTAGTTGGGAACTCTGGAAACACCATATATTTT. Protein product: CASSLVGNSGNTIYF.

This chain uses TRBV21-1 with TRBJ1-2; the tabulated D call, TRBD1, remains unverified against the DNA. TRBV21-1 is designated a pseudogene. The CDR3 contains 15 residues. Here the CDR3 reads CASSKGWDSNYGYTF. In DNA form, the CDR3 reads TGTGCCAGCAGCAAAGGCTGGGACAGTAACTATGGCTACACCTTC.

A few counts support this clone. This sequence joins TRBV10-3 and TRBJ1-5, with D unresolved. Trimming stripped 0 bases from V and 0 bases from J, with 9 bases between. Germline values: CDR1 ENHRY, CDR2 SYGVKD. The CDR3 is 16 amino acids. In nucleotides, the CDR3 is TGTGCCATCAGTGAGTCTGCAGGCAATAGCAATCAGCCCCAGCATTTT. It translates to CAISESAGNSNQPQHF.

This chain joins TRBV30 and TRBJ2-3; TRBD1 or TRBD2 may be the D gene (5 bases each). CDR1 and CDR2 from the germline V gene are GTSNPN and SVGIG (reference sequence). The V gene lost 8 bases and the J gene lost 6 bases, with 21 bases spanning the gap. The CDR3 spans 14 residues. The CDR3 is CAINRDPAADTQYF. CDR3 bases: TGTGCCATTAACCGGGACCCAGCCGCCGATACGCAGTATTTT.